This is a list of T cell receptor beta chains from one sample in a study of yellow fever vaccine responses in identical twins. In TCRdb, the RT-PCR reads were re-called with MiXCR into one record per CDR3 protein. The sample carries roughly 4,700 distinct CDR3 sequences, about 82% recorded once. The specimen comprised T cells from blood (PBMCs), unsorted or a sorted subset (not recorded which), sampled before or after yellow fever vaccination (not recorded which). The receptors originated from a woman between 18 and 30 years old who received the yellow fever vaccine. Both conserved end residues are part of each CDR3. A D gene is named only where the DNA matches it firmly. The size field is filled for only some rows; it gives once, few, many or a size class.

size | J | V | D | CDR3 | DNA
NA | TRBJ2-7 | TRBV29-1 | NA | CSAQTLPSYEQYF | TGCAGCGCCCAAACCCTCCCCAGTTACGAGCAGTACTTC
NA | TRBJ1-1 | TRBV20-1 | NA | CSARDGNGAFF | TGCAGTGCTAGAGATGGTAATGGAGCTTTCTTT
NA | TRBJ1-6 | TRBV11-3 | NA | CASSPGTSNSPLHF | TGTGCCAGCAGTCCAGGGACAAGCAATTCACCCCTCCACTTT
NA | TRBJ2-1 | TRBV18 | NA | CASSPGAGDHNEQFF | TGTGCCAGCTCACCAGGGGCAGGGGACCACAATGAGCAGTTCTTC
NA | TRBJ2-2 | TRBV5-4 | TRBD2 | CASSPPGLAGTGELFF | TGTGCCAGCAGCCCCCCGGGACTAGCGGGAACCGGGGAGCTGTTTTTT
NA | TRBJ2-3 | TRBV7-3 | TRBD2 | CASSAGLATDTQYF | TGTGCCAGCAGCGCAGGACTAGCCACAGATACGCAGTATTTT
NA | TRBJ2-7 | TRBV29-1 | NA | CSVQTDLSSYEQYF | TGCAGCGTACAGACAGACCTGAGCTCCTACGAGCAGTACTTC
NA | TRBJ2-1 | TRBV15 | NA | CATSRYETSNEQFF | TGTGCCACCAGCAGATATGAGACGAGTAATGAGCAGTTCTTC
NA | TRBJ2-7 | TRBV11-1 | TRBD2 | CASSLRLAKYEQYF | TGTGCCAGCAGCTTAAGACTAGCGAAATACGAGCAGTACTTC
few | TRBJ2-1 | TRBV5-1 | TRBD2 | CASSYETSGYNEQFF | TGCGCCAGCAGCTACGAGACTAGCGGATACAATGAGCAGTTCTTC
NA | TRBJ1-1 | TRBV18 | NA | CASSPSPPLNTEAFF | TGTGCCAGCTCACCATCCCCGCCCTTGAACACTGAAGCTTTCTTT
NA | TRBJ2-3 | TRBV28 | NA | CASSDPGPPNTGTQYF | TGTGCCAGCAGCGATCCGGGACCCCCCAACACCGGTACGCAGTATTTT
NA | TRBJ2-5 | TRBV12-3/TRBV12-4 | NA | CASSFLGARKETQYF | TGTGCCAGCAGTTTCCTGGGCGCCCGAAAGGAGACCCAGTACTTC
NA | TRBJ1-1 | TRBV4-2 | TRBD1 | CASSQDSAGGTEAFF | TGTGCCAGCAGCCAAGATTCGGCAGGGGGCACTGAAGCTTTCTTT
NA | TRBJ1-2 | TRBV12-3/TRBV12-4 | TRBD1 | CASRGTGVVGGYTF | TGTGCCAGCAGGGGGACAGGGGTTGTAGGTGGCTACACCTTC
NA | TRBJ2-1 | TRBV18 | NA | CASSPQGYNEQFF | TGTGCCAGCTCTCCCCAGGGGTACAATGAGCAGTTCTTC
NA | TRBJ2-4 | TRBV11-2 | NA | CASSSPQHSNIQYF | TGTGCCAGCAGCTCGCCGCAACATTCAAACATTCAGTACTTC
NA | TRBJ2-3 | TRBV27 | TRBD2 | CASISTSGRARGDTQYF | TGTGCCAGCATTTCGACTAGCGGGAGGGCCAGGGGAGATACGCAGTATTTT
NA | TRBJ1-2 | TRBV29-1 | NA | CSVVEGYTF | TGCAGCGTTGTCGAGGGCTACACCTTC
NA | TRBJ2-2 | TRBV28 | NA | CASSRTGELFF | TGTGCCAGCAGCCGCACCGGGGAGCTGTTTTTT
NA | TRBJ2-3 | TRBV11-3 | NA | CASSFLSPGRTDTQYF | TGTGCCAGCAGCTTTTTGAGTCCGGGACGCACAGATACGCAGTATTTT
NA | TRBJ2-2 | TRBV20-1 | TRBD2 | CSAREPGLVGRNDNTGELFF | TGCAGTGCTAGAGAACCGGGACTAGTAGGCCGAAATGATAACACCGGGGAGCTGTTTTTT
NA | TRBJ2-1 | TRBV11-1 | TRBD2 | CASSLLLAGVSEQFF | TGTGCCAGCAGCTTATTACTAGCGGGAGTCAGTGAGCAGTTCTTC
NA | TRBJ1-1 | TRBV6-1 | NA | CASSRSTGEAFF | TGTGCCAGCAGTCGATCAACGGGTGAAGCTTTCTTT
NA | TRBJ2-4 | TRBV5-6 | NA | CASSLGSLQLAKNIQYF | TGTGCCAGCAGCTTGGGTTCGTTACAGCTAGCCAAAAACATTCAGTACTTC
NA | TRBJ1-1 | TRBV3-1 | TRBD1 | CASSLTGTDTEAFF | TGTGCCAGCAGCCTGACAGGGACGGACACTGAAGCTTTCTTT
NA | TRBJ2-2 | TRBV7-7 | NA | CASSFGRTGELFF | TGTGCTAGCAGCTTTGGGAGAACCGGGGAGCTGTTTTTT
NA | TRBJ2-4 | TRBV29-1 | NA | CSVEPPWGAKNIQYF | TGCAGCGTTGAACCCCCGTGGGGAGCCAAAAACATTCAGTACTTC
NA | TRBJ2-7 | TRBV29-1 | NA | CSVAGGYDEQYF | TGCAGCGTTGCAGGGGGGTATGACGAGCAGTACTTC
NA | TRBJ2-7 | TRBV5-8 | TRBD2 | CAAGRAKYEQYF | TGTGCTGCGGGGAGGGCCAAATACGAGCAGTACTTC
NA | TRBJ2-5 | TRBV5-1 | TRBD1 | CASRQTGDVLETQYF | TGCGCCAGCAGGCAGACAGGGGACGTGTTGGAGACCCAGTACTTC
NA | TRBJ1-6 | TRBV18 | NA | CASSPRSGDPLHF | TGTGCCAGCTCACCACGTTCTGGGGACCCCCTCCACTTT
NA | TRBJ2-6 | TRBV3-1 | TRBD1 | CARDRGSLGANVLTF | TGTGCCAGGGACAGGGGCTCGCTTGGGGCCAACGTCCTGACTTTC
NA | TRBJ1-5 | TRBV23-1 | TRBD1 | CASGFRGQGSNQPQHF | TGCGCCAGCGGCTTCCGGGGACAGGGAAGCAATCAGCCCCAGCATTTT
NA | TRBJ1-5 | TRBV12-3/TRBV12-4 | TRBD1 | CASGRSGQGLLQPQHF | TGTGCCAGCGGGAGGTCAGGACAGGGACTTTTACAGCCCCAGCATTTT
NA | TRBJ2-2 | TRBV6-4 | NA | CASSESNTGELFF | TGTGCCAGCAGTGAGTCTAACACCGGGGAGCTGTTTTTT
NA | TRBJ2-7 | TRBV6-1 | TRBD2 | CASKVTSQTYEQYF | TGTGCCAGCAAGGTGACTAGCCAGACCTACGAGCAGTACTTC
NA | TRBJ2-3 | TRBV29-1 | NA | CSASGPKMWTDTQYF | TGCAGCGCCTCAGGCCCGAAAATGTGGACAGATACGCAGTATTTT
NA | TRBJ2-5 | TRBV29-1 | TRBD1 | CSVVGQEETQYF | TGCAGCGTTGTTGGACAGGAAGAGACCCAGTACTTC
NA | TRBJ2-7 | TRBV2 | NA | CASSGRSPISYEQYF | TGTGCCAGCAGTGGACGGTCCCCGATATCCTACGAGCAGTACTTC
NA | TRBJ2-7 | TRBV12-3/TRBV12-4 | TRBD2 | CASSPRTSGGAYEQYF | TGTGCCAGCAGTCCTCGGACTAGCGGGGGGGCCTACGAGCAGTACTTC
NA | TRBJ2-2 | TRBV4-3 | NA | CASSQKTGPTGELFF | TGCGCCAGCAGCCAAAAGACAGGCCCCACCGGGGAGCTGTTTTTT
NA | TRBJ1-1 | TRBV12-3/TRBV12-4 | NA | CASSSAFF | TGTGCCAGCAGTTCAGCTTTCTTT
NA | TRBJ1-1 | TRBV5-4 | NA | CASSLIGEEAFF | TGTGCCAGCAGCTTGATAGGGGAGGAAGCTTTCTTT
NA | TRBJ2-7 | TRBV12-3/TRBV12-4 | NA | CASSHSTGIYEQYF | TGTGCCAGCAGTCATTCAACAGGGATTTACGAGCAGTACTTC
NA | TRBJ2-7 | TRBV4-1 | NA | CASSQAEGHEQYF | TGCGCCAGCAGCCAAGCAGAGGGGCACGAGCAGTACTTC
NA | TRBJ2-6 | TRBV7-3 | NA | CASSLSRLSGANVLTF | TGTGCCAGCAGCTTATCCCGCCTCTCTGGGGCCAACGTCCTGACTTTC
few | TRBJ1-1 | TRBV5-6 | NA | CASSLIQDTEAFF | TGTGCCAGCAGCCTGATTCAGGACACTGAAGCTTTCTTT
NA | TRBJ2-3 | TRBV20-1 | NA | CSAPGVDATDTQYF | TGCAGTGCCCCAGGGGTTGATGCCACAGATACGCAGTATTTT
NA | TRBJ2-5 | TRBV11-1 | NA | CASSSSGSKETQYF | TGTGCCAGCAGCTCTTCGGGTTCTAAAGAGACCCAGTACTTC